This T cell receptor beta chain was identified in a study of blood T cells in healthy people across ages (dated by TCRdb to between 2014 and 2017). Background on the whole study: In model experiments, roughly one uniquely barcoded TCR beta cDNA molecule per two T cells was captured by template switching. Using deep sequencing normalized with unique cDNA molecular identifiers, the study measured how TCR beta repertoire diversity changes with age. The donors were split into four age groups: young (average about 16 years), middle-aged (roughly 42), aged (more than 55) and long-lived (under 85). Two additional independent replicas of 1 million unique cDNA reads from the same blood draw were analyzed for two donors (one aged 18 to 29 and one aged 80 or older).

The donors were around 39 Caucasian individuals from Russia, aged roughly 6 to 90 years, who were systemically healthy. Around 9.7 milliliters of peripheral blood were collected from each donor into EDTA-treated Vacutainer tubes. PBMCs were isolated by Ficoll-Paque density-gradient centrifugation, with at least 6 million obtained per sample. Trizol reagent was used to extract total RNA from the PBMCs, yielding at least 5.5 micrograms per sample. The percentages of naive CD45RAhigh/CD27high T cells were determined by flow cytometry on a PBMC aliquot from every donor. Preparation of the library involved 5' RACE. Sequencing was carried out with an Illumina HiSeq 2500. A second PCR of roughly 6 to 11 cycles was performed with a sample-barcoded 5' primer and a J-beta primer mix. A template-switch 5' adaptor carrying 12 random nucleotides introduced a unique molecular identifier onto each TCR beta cDNA molecule. At least 2.5 million CDR3-containing paired-end reads were obtained from each sample. First-strand cDNA synthesis was performed from all RNA using the Mint cDNA synthesis kit, with priming by a TRBC-specific oligonucleotide. Following uracil-DNA glycosylase treatment, all cDNA underwent a first 18-cycle PCR with the universal primers M1SS and BC2_uni_R. Per the original workflow: For normalization, 1 million high-quality reads were randomly selected from each sample, with every read carrying a distinct molecular identifier. Reads sharing molecular identifiers were discarded rather than binned into consensus sequences. CDR3 identification, clonotype clustering and error correction used MiTCR with a Q25 quality threshold and the strictest error-elimination algorithm. Lower-bound total TCR beta diversity was estimated with a nonparametric unseen species model using Euler transformation. TCRdb applied fastp at Q25 and MiXCR to the public reads, then kept only in-frame beta chains. Each CDR3 protein appears once, grouped with its most common genes and DNA. For this entry, the V and J calls and clone size follow TCRdb and not the study's own pipeline. The sample table lists approximately 900,000 distinct CDR3 sequences, roughly 28% of them with a count of one. The top ten clonotypes cover 10% of the sample.

The paper as a whole reports these results and caveats: Bulk unsorted PBMC profiling prevented conclusive comparison of naive and antigen-experienced compartments. Observed TCR beta diversity per million T cells fell roughly linearly with age, and a significant reduction was already apparent by age roughly 40. Because the CMV infection status of the donors was unknown, age-related changes in expanded clonotypes may potentially have been confounded. Compared with the aged group, more naive CD4+ T cells, fewer expanded clones and increased TCR diversity were shown by the long-lived group, suggesting age selection. Observed TCR beta diversity correlated strongly with the percentage of naive T cells measured by flow cytometry. Estimates of total diversity based on one million sequenced T cells were regarded as lower bounds and as underestimates.

This clonotype appeared a few times. What antigen it recognizes has not been identified. Base qualities are missing; no much larger clone stands one base away. Its CDR3 holds 15 amino acids, cysteine through phenylalanine. Just CDR3 DNA is preserved here, 45 bases in frame from base 1. Taken from the germline V gene, the CDR1 and CDR2 loops are SGHTA and FQGNSA. Germline trimming amounts to 0 bases on V and 6 bases on J, with 5 as the count of junction bases outside the gene matches. These data were also filed under a second study, of T cells of mothers and their children. The second study reports: Donors were nine systemically healthy Caucasian individuals: three mothers and their six children. cDNA synthesis consumed the entire amount of extracted RNA, loaded at about 1.5 ug RNA in each 15 ul reaction. In the second PCR, the M1S primer introduced both the sample barcodes and 2-4 random nucleotides. Over 8 million TCR beta CDR3 reads were obtained for each mother, and millions of reads were obtained for each child. TCR recombination output is similarly shaped by thymic selection in related and unrelated pairs, with a minor effect exerted by inherited differences. Related mother-child pairs always showed normalized repertoire overlap that was slightly higher than in unrelated mother-child pairs, though the difference was never significant. Persistent microchimeric T cell clones were not detected, at a sensitivity of 95 to 100 clones per million clonotypes. Deep NGS was used in the study to compare the TCR beta repertoires of mothers and children and to look for features that separate related mother-child pairs from unrelated individuals. On average, the children were roughly 12 +/- 4 years old, while the mothers were around 42 +/- 4 years old. After adapters were ligated using NEBNext reagents, the libraries underwent 100+100 nt paired-end sequencing on an Illumina HiSeq 2000. To prevent cross-contamination, the mother and child libraries were prepared one month apart and sequenced in separate runs. For each donor, somewhere between 500,000 and 2,000,000 distinct TCR beta clonotypes were identified. Naive TCR beta clonotypes were estimated from low-frequency clonotypes matched to each donor's FACS-determined naive share, without sorting.

The sample was blood. The chain is assembled from TRBV7-2 and TRBJ2-1; TRBD2 matches 7 bases in the middle. The receptor comes from a woman between 40 and 55 years old in good health. DNA sequence: TGTGCCAGCAGCTTAGCAGCGGGGTGGGTCAATGAGCAGTTCTTC. Its protein reads: CASSLAAGWVNEQFF.